These T cell receptor beta chains were read from a single sample in a study of shared clonotypes between healthy human individuals. Here immunoSEQ multiplex PCR was the method, and the copy in TCRdb shows in-frame clones only, minus some. The sample lists 550,000 to 700,000 clones; around three quarters were seen once. Sequencing was done on a sample of memory CD4+ T cells sorted from blood. The receptor set was obtained from a woman younger than 45 in good health. Each CDR3 is given with its conserved first and last residue. Each record gives: clone size, J gene, CDR3 length, D gene, V gene, CDR3 DNA, CDR3 protein. D genes are given only for firm matches. The listing skips clone size in some rows; elsewhere it reads once, few, many or a size class.

>.|TRBJ2-1|14|TRBD2|TRBV7-3
TGTGCCAGCAGCTTAGGTAATAGCGGGAATGAGCAGTTCTTC
CASSLGNSGNEQFF
>.|TRBJ2-7|17|TRBD2|TRBV7-8
TGTGCCAGCAGCTTGGTAAGACTAGCAAACGCACCTTACGAGCAGTACTTC
CASSLVRLANAPYEQYF
>.|TRBJ2-1|14|.|TRBV28
TGTGCCAGCTTACCGGGGGGCAATTCGGATGAGCAGTTCTTC
CASLPGGNSDEQFF
>.|TRBJ2-7|11|.|TRBV2
TGTGCCAGCAGTGAATGGGGAGAGCAGTACTTC
CASSEWGEQYF
>once|TRBJ2-7|13|.|TRBV28
TGTGCCAGCAGTCGAGACAGCCCCTACGAGCAGTACTTC
CASSRDSPYEQYF
>.|TRBJ1-1|11|.|TRBV30
TGTGCCTGGAATTTACAGGGTGAGGTTTTCTTT
CAWNLQGEVFF
>few|TRBJ2-1|16|.|TRBV28
TGTGCCAGCAGTCCCAACCCCGGACGGGCTTCGGATGAGCAGTTCTTC
CASSPNPGRASDEQFF
>.|TRBJ1-5|15|.|TRBV28
TGTGCCAGCAGTTTCCAGGGAAGGTTAGGACAGCCCCAGCATTTT
CASSFQGRLGQPQHF
>.|TRBJ1-4|14|TRBD1|TRBV5-1
TGCGCCAGGCCCGCCGGGACAGGGCGTCAAAAACTGTTTTTT
CARPAGTGRQKLFF
>.|TRBJ2-1|14|TRBD1|TRBV27
TGTGCCAGCAGTTACAGGGGAACCTACAATGAGCAGTTCTTC
CASSYRGTYNEQFF
>.|TRBJ2-3|17|TRBD1|TRBV10-3
TGTGCCATCAGTGAGTATCCCGGACAGGGAAATCCAGATACGCAGTATTTT
CAISEYPGQGNPDTQYF
>.|TRBJ2-2|14|.|TRBV7-8
TGTGCCAGCAGCAGAGGGGGGCTAGGAGGGGAGCTGTTTTTT
CASSRGGLGGELFF
>.|TRBJ1-5|17|.|TRBV28
TGTGCCAGCAGTTTATACAGGAGGGTGCTTCCCAATCAGCCCCAGCATTTT
CASSLYRRVLPNQPQHF
>once|TRBJ2-7|14|.|TRBV9
TGTGCCAGCAGCGTCCAAGGTGGCTCCTACGAGCAGTACTTC
CASSVQGGSYEQYF
>.|TRBJ1-2|14|.|TRBV5-6
TGTGCCAGCAGCCCAGGGACGGTGAACTATGGCTACACCTTC
CASSPGTVNYGYTF
>.|TRBJ2-7|14|.|TRBV2
TGTGCCAGCAGTCGTTCCCTACAGGGCTACGAGCAGTACTTC
CASSRSLQGYEQYF
>.|TRBJ2-7|14|TRBD1|TRBV6-5
TGTGCCAGCAGTTCGGGACAGGGGGCGCGGGAGCAGTACTTC
CASSSGQGAREQYF
>.|TRBJ1-5|14|.|TRBV2
TGTGCCAGCAGTCCCAACGGGGGGCGTCAGCCCCAGCATTTT
CASSPNGGRQPQHF
>.|TRBJ1-2|16|.|TRBV11-2
TGTGCCAGCAGCTTTTTTTATCTCGAGTCTAACTATGGCTACACCTTC
CASSFFYLESNYGYTF
>.|TRBJ2-3|15|.|TRBV5-1
TGCGCCAGCAGCTTGGTCGGGGGCAGCACAGATACGCAGTATTTT
CASSLVGGSTDTQYF
>.|TRBJ2-1|13|.|TRBV28
TGTGCCAGCAGTTCCCCCCCATTAAATGAGCAGTTCTTC
CASSSPPLNEQFF
>once|TRBJ1-3|15|TRBD1|TRBV5-6
TGTGCCAGCAGCTCCATCGACAGGGGATTCAACACCATATATTTT
CASSSIDRGFNTIYF